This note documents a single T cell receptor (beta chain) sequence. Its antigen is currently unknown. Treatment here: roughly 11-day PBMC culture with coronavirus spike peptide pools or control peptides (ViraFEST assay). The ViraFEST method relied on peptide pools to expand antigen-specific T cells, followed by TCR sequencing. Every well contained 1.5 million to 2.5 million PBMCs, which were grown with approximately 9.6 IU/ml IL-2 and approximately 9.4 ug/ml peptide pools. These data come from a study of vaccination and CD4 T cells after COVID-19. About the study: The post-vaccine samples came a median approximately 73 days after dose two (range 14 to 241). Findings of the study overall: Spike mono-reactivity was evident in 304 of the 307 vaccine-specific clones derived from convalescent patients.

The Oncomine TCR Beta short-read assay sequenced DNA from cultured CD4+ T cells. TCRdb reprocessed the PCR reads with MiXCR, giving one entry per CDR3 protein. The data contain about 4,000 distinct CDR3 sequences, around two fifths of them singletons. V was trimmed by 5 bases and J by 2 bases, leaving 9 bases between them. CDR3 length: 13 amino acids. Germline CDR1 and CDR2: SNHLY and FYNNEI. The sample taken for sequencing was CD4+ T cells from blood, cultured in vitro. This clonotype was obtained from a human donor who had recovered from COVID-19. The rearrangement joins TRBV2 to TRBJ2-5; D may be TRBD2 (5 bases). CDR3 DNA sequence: TGTGCCAGCAGTAGGGAGCGACAAGAGACCCAGTACTTC. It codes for CASSRERQETQYF.